Listed here are 8 T cell receptor beta chains from one sample, sequenced in a study of blood T cell repertoires in COVID-19. Data came from immunoSEQ multiplex PCR; TCRdb stores just in-frame clones and leaves some out. Altogether some 110,000 clones are present, 84% being singletons, with the ten largest covering nearly 4%. Sequenced input: PBMCs or T cells enriched from blood (not recorded which). The receptors here all came from a woman in her twenties or thirties who had recovered from COVID-19.

The V call is TRBV7-2, the J call TRBJ1-3, with 7 bases identical to TRBD1. J gave up 1 base and V 5 bases, and 8 bases lay outside the gene matches. This CDR3 spans 16 amino acids. Germline V gene lookup returns CDR1 SGHTA and CDR2 FQGNSA. CDR3 amino acids: CASSAYRGWSGNTIYF. The CDR3 DNA reads TGTGCCAGCAGCGCTTACAGGGGATGGTCTGGAAACACCATATATTTT. The variable domain in full, completed from reference TRBV7-2 and TRBJ1-3, reads GAGVSQSPSNKVTEKGKDVELRCDPISGHTALYWYRQSLGQGLEFLIYFQGNSAPDKSGLPSDRFSAERTGGSVSTLTIQRTQQEDSAVYLCASSAYRGWSGNTIYFGEGSWLTVV.

CDR3 coding DNA: TGTGCCAGCAGCTTAACCAGCGCCCGAGTCGGAGAGCAGTTCTTC. Translation: CASSLTSARVGEQFF. This rearrangement joins TRBV7-3 to TRBJ2-1; D gene unclear. The CDR3 covers 15 residues. V dropped 0 bases and J dropped 10 bases, with 16 bases sitting between them. Looked up from germline, CDR1 is SGHTA and CDR2 is FQGTGA.

The rearrangement uses TRBV28 and TRBJ1-5; 10 bases match TRBD1. With 2 bases clipped from V and 2 bases from J, the junction kept 0 bases outside the gene matches. In germline, CDR1 is MDHEN, CDR2 SYDVKM. The CDR3 loop spans 15 amino acids. The CDR3 region is CASSLGQGGNQPQHF. The CDR3 coding sequence is TGTGCCAGCAGTTTAGGACAGGGGGGCAATCAGCCCCAGCATTTT.

The rearrangement joins TRBV7-2 to TRBJ1-2; no clear D. Germline V gives CDR1 SGHTA, CDR2 FQGNSA. This CDR3 has 13 amino acids. Trimming removed 1 base at V and 8 bases at J, with 11 bases between. The CDR3, as DNA: TGTGCCAGCAGCTTAGGCACAGATGGGGGCTACACCTTC. It translates to CASSLGTDGGYTF.

V is TRBV5-1 and J is TRBJ2-2; 7 bases line up with TRBD2. The J segment lost 0 bases and the V segment lost 4 bases, leaving 6 bases of the junction unmatched. The CDR3 runs 16 residues. Per germline, CDR1 SGHRS and CDR2 YFSETQ. CDR3 sequence (DNA): TGCGCCAGCAGCCCGACGAGCGGGGCGAACACCGGGGAGCTGTTTTTT. Translated, it gives CASSPTSGANTGELFF.

The genes are TRBV7-2 and TRBJ1-1, with 8 bases aligning to TRBD1. Germline values: CDR1 SGHTA, CDR2 FQGNSA. The length of the CDR3 is 14 residues. V lost 5 bases, J lost 5 bases, and 7 bases stayed unmatched. CDR3 nucleotides: TGTGCCAGCAGCCCCGACAGGGGTTGGACTGAAGCTTTCTTT. Translation gives CASSPDRGWTEAFF.

CDR3 sequence: CAWSARAYEQYF. The CDR3, as DNA: TGTGCCTGGAGTGCCAGGGCATACGAGCAGTACTTC. The V and J genes are TRBV30 and TRBJ2-7; D is perhaps TRBD1 (5 bases). V was trimmed by 1 base and J by 4 bases, leaving 8 bases between them. The CDR3 spans 12 residues. The V gene's germline CDR1 is GTSNPN and CDR2 SVGIG (reference sequence).

This clone came up a few times. J is TRBJ2-3 and V is TRBV7-6; 14 bases are a match to TRBD2. V was clipped by 5 bases and J by 6 bases; unmatched bases: 4. Germline CDR1 is SGHVS and CDR2 is FNYEAQ. The CDR3 runs to 15 residues. CDR3 nucleotides: TGTGCCAGCAGCCCGGGACTAGCGGGAGAGGATACGCAGTATTTT. As protein: CASSPGLAGEDTQYF.